The 27 T cell receptor beta chains in this list originate from one sample, sequenced in a study. One entry per CDR3 protein results from TCRdb running MiXCR on the RT-PCR reads. The table shows about 680,000 distinct CDR3 sequences, with 12% to 15% occurring only once. The sample taken for sequencing was memory CD4+ T cells from blood. The origin of the receptors is a female donor in good health, serving as a healthy control.

The chain recombines TRBV4-2 with TRBJ2-7, with 7 bases fitting TRBD1. V trimming: 3 bases; J trimming: 3 bases; junction bases outside the gene matches: 8. Germline-derived CDR1 and CDR2 are LGHNA and YNFKEQ. CDR3 length: 15 residues. CDR3 sequence (DNA): TGTGCCAGCAGCCAGGCCCAGGGACAGAACTACGAGCAGTACTTC. This translates into CASSQAQGQNYEQYF.

The V and J genes are TRBV3-1 and TRBJ2-1, with D maybe TRBD2 (5 bases). Germline V gene data show CDR1 as LGHDT and CDR2 as YNNKEL (reference sequence). The CDR3 has 13 residues. The V gene lost 1 base and the J gene lost 9 bases, with 10 bases spanning the gap. This CDR3 is CASSQVEGIEQFF. The CDR3, as DNA: TGTGCCAGCAGCCAAGTCGAGGGAATTGAGCAGTTCTTC.

The rearrangement links TRBV18 to TRBJ2-1; D tentatively reads TRBD1 or TRBD2 (5 bases each). Germline V gene data show CDR1 as KGHSH and CDR2 as LQKENI. This CDR3 has 14 amino acids. Trimming left V 6 bases short and J 5 bases short, with 14 bases between. The CDR3 here is CASSSYGGDNEQFF. The CDR3 DNA is TGTGCCAGCTCGTCATATGGGGGAGACAATGAGCAGTTCTTC.

This clonotype turned up a few times. V is TRBV5-6 and J is TRBJ2-2; D gene unclear. Trimming removed 0 bases from V and 0 bases from J, with 12 bases in between. Germline lookup yields CDR1 SGHDT and CDR2 YYEEEE. This CDR3 contains 17 residues. CDR3 amino acids: CASSLETVLTNTGELFF. Here the CDR3 DNA reads TGTGCCAGCAGCTTGGAGACGGTACTTACGAACACCGGGGAGCTGTTTTTT.

This clonotype was recorded at least ten times. The chain carries TRBV29-1 and TRBJ1-3; D uncertain. Germline CDR1 SQVTM, CDR2 ANQGSEA. V lost 4 bases and J lost 4, with 5 bases in between. CDR3 length equals 11 residues. The DNA of the CDR3 is TGCAGCGTTGCCGTAGGAAACACCATATATTTT. Residues: CSVAVGNTIYF.

The V and J genes are TRBV30 and TRBJ2-3; TRBD2 matches 12 bases. V lost 3 bases and J lost 11; bases outside the gene matches: 12. The CDR3 length is 15 residues. Germline CDR1 is GTSNPN and CDR2 is SVGIG (reference sequence). As DNA, the CDR3 is TGTGCCTGGAGGACCCTAGCGGGAGGGCCTGGCTTGCAGTATTTT. Encoded protein: CAWRTLAGGPGLQYF.

The V call is TRBV11-2, the J call TRBJ1-3, with 8 bases aligning to TRBD1. Germline assignment: CDR1 SGHAT and CDR2 FQNNGV. The CDR3 extends over 13 amino acids. J was trimmed by 10 bases and V by 5 bases; bases with no gene match: 7. The CDR3 DNA sequence: TGTGCCAGCAGCGTGTACAGGGGGGCGACCATATATTTT. Its translation: CASSVYRGATIYF. The full variable domain, with the rest looked up from reference TRBV11-2 and TRBJ1-3, is EAGVAQSPRYKIIEKRQSVAFWCNPISGHATLYWYQQILGQGPKLLIQFQNNGVVDDSQLPKDRFSAERLKGVDSTLKIQPAKLEDSAVYLCASSVYRGATIYFGEGSWLTVV.

This clonotype was seen a handful of times. V usage is TRBV5-1 and J usage is TRBJ2-1, with 9 bases aligning to TRBD2. The V gene's germline CDR1 is SGHRS and CDR2 YFSETQ. V lost 0 bases and J lost 4; bases outside the gene matches: 5. This CDR3 has 16 residues. The CDR3 coding sequence is TGCGCCAGCAGCTTGGTGGTAGCGGGAGCGTACAATGAGCAGTTCTTC. Amino acids: CASSLVVAGAYNEQFF.

The chain uses TRBV7-2 and TRBJ2-1, with D possibly TRBD2 on 5 matching bases. The CDR3 contains 13 residues. The ends were cut back, 0 bases at V and 7 bases at J, with 7 bases in the middle. CDR1 is SGHTA, CDR2 FQGNSA, per germline. CDR3 region: CASSLAPGNEQFF. Written as DNA, the CDR3 is TGTGCCAGCAGCTTAGCCCCGGGGAATGAGCAGTTCTTC.

On this clonotype: The final CDR3 position lacks the conserved phenylalanine or tryptophan, pointing to a likely read error. The V gene is TRBV29-1, the J gene TRBJ2-3, with 14 bases aligning to TRBD2. The germline CDR1 and CDR2 sequences are SQVTM and ANQGSEA. V lost 4 bases, J lost 6 bases, and 9 bases stayed unmatched. The CDR3 extends over 16 amino acids. Written as DNA, the CDR3 is TGCAGCGTTGGATCCGGGACTAGCGGGAGTGGCGATACGCAGTATGTT. It translates to CSVGSGTSGSGDTQYV.

This clonotype was recorded at least ten times. The chain is built from TRBV7-2 and TRBJ2-1; D remains unclear. Germline-derived CDR1 and CDR2 are SGHTA and FQGNSA. V shed 0 bases and J shed 2 bases, with 8 bases lying between them. This CDR3 comprises 15 residues. CDR3 sequence reads: CASSLAYGPYNEQFF. DNA of the CDR3: TGTGCCAGCAGCTTAGCATACGGCCCCTACAATGAGCAGTTCTTC.

V and J are TRBV7-8 and TRBJ1-5; D ambiguous. V shed 1 base and J shed 7 bases, with 8 bases lying between them. The CDR3 contains 13 residues. Germline V gives CDR1 SGHVS, CDR2 FQNEAQ. CDR3 amino acids: CASSLGALQPQHF. Here the CDR3 DNA reads TGTGCCAGCAGCTTAGGGGCCCTGCAGCCCCAGCATTTT.

The chain uses TRBV28 and TRBJ1-6; D perhaps matches TRBD1 (6 bases). This CDR3 is built from 15 residues. CDR1 and CDR2 (germline): MDHEN, SYDVKM. V gave up 9 bases and J gave up 0 bases, with 12 bases separating them. CDR3 loop: CASSGQSSYNSPLHF. The CDR3 nucleotides are TGTGCCAGTTCCGGACAGAGCTCCTATAATTCACCCCTCCACTTT.

There are a few counts of this clonotype. This chain uses TRBV7-3 with TRBJ2-5, with D perhaps matching TRBD1 (5 bases). Germline V gene sequence: CDR1 SGHTA, CDR2 FQGTGA. The germline V and J ends were trimmed by 2 bases and 4 bases, with 8 bases remaining between them. The CDR3 spans 13 residues. Written as DNA, the CDR3 is TGTGCCAGCAGCTTATACAGGAGAGAGACCCAGTACTTC. As protein: CASSLYRRETQYF.

A few counts support this clonotype. The chain couples TRBV7-2 to TRBJ2-5; D may be TRBD1 (7 bases). V dropped 4 bases and J dropped 6 bases, with 12 bases sitting between them. CDR3 size: 13 residues. Germline-derived CDR1 and CDR2 are SGHTA and FQGNSA. For the CDR3, the DNA is TGTGCCAGCAGCTCGGGGGACAGACAGACCCAGTACTTC. As protein: CASSSGDRQTQYF.

V is TRBV24-1 and J is TRBJ2-3, with no clear D. This CDR3 spans 15 amino acids. Trimming stripped 1 base from V and 6 bases from J, with 13 bases between. Per germline, CDR1 KGHDR and CDR2 SFDVKD. The CDR3 sequence is CATSDFERPVDTQYF. The CDR3 bases are TGTGCCACCAGTGATTTCGAGAGGCCAGTGGATACGCAGTATTTT.

This clonotype has at least ten counts. CDR3 nucleotide sequence: TGTGCCAGCAGTTTGCGAACAGGGGCAGGCACTGAAGCTTTCTTT. This gives the protein CASSLRTGAGTEAFF. The J gene is TRBJ1-1, the V gene TRBV12-3 or TRBV12-4; TRBD1 matches at 7 bases. The CDR3 is 15 amino acids. The trim removed 3 bases at V and 4 bases at J, leaving 8 bases unmatched.

This clonotype was recorded a few times. One end of the junction fails to match germline, which may point to a read error. The gene calls are TRBV10-3 and TRBJ1-1, with D hard to call. The CDR3 consists of 14 residues. Germline V gene lookup returns CDR1 ENHRY and CDR2 SYGVKD. This chain's CDR3 is CAIGDRALNTEAFF. DNA for the CDR3: TGTGCCATCGGTGACCGGGCCCTGAACACTGAAGCTTTCTTT.

In this sample, this clonotype turned up a few times. This chain connects TRBV7-2 to TRBJ1-2; 9 bases fit TRBD1. CDR1 is SGHTA and CDR2 is FQGNSA in the germline V gene. V shed 6 bases, J shed 7 bases, and the junction held 9 bases outside the gene matches. The CDR3 is 14 residues long. CDR3 loop: CASRQNTGGSGYTF. The CDR3 bases are TGTGCCAGCAGACAAAATACAGGGGGCAGTGGCTACACCTTC.

The chain couples TRBV4-1 to TRBJ1-2; D perhaps matches TRBD1 (5 bases). V was cut by 1 base and J by 5 bases, with 17 bases left in between. The length of the CDR3 is 16 residues. Germline assignment: CDR1 MGHRA and CDR2 YSYEKL. In DNA, the CDR3 is TGCGCCAGCAGCCAAGGGGGACGGGACGGAGGGTATGGCTACACCTTC. Its protein is CASSQGGRDGGYGYTF.

The chain's CDR3 is CATGDGGTLAGGVTDTQYF. CDR3 nucleotides: TGTGCCACCGGGGACGGGGGAACTCTAGCGGGAGGAGTCACAGATACGCAGTATTTT. The chain uses TRBV15 and TRBJ2-3, with TRBD2 matching 11 bases. Trimming removed 8 bases from V and 2 bases from J; junction bases left unmatched: 18. Germline-derived CDR1 and CDR2 are LNHNV and YYDKDF (reference sequence). The CDR3 totals 19 residues. Looking up the rest from reference TRBV15 and TRBJ2-3 gives the full variable domain: DAMVIQNPRYQVTQFGKPVTLSCSQTLNHNVMYWYQQKSSQAPKLLFHYYDKDFNNEADTPDNFQSRRPNTSFCFLDIRSPGLGDTAMYLCATGDGGTLAGGVTDTQYFGPGTRLTVL.

This clonotype has a count of ten or more. The V gene is TRBV6-5, the J gene TRBJ2-1; D unclear. This CDR3 is 14 amino acids long. Germline CDR1 is MNHEY and CDR2 is SVGAGI. V lost 10 bases to trimming and J lost 0 bases, with 13 bases between them. The CDR3 region is CATSRQDSYNEQFF. The CDR3 nucleotides are TGTGCCACCTCCCGTCAGGACTCCTACAATGAGCAGTTCTTC.

This chain joins TRBV10-3 and TRBJ1-2, with 12 bases that match TRBD1. The length of the CDR3 is 13 residues. Germline assignment: CDR1 ENHRY and CDR2 SYGVKD. The junction had 4 bases not matched to a gene; V was cut back by 4 bases and J by 10 bases. CDR3 residues: CAISVGTGGDYTF. The CDR3 nucleotides are TGTGCCATCAGTGTAGGGACAGGGGGCGACTACACCTTC.

This chain joins TRBV5-1 and TRBJ1-5, with no clear D. The CDR3 contains 14 residues. Trimming removed 4 bases at V and 6 bases at J, with 14 bases between. CDR1 is SGHRS and CDR2 is YFSETQ in the germline V gene. CDR3 sequence: CASSASSLGQPQHF. The CDR3, as DNA: TGCGCCAGCAGCGCCTCCTCTTTGGGTCAGCCCCAGCATTTT.

Written as DNA, the CDR3 is TGCAGTGCTAGAACCCGGGACAGGGCTTACTATGGCTACACCTTC. Translation gives CSARTRDRAYYGYTF. The V gene is TRBV20-1, the J gene TRBJ1-2; TRBD1 aligns across 9 bases. Germline V CDR1 and CDR2: DFQATT, SNEGSKA (reference sequence). This CDR3 contains 15 residues. With 2 bases clipped from V and 3 bases from J, the junction kept 7 bases outside the gene matches.

This clonotype appeared a few times. The chain links TRBV18 to TRBJ2-2; TRBD2 matches 10 bases. V lost 3 bases and J lost 0; bases outside the gene matches: 1. The CDR3 extends over 16 amino acids. Germline V gives CDR1 KGHSH, CDR2 LQKENI. CDR3: CASSPLAGANTGELFF. The CDR3 region has the DNA TGTGCCAGCTCACCCCTAGCGGGGGCGAACACCGGGGAGCTGTTTTTT.

The rearrangement joins TRBV19 to TRBJ1-1, with unresolved D. This CDR3 comprises 13 residues. The V gene lost 8 bases and the J gene lost 1 base, with 11 bases spanning the gap. Germline loops: CDR1 LNHDA, CDR2 SQIVND (reference sequence). CDR3 bases: TGTGCCAGTGGCTGGGAGGGGAACACTGAAGCTTTCTTT. It codes for CASGWEGNTEAFF.